This T cell receptor (beta chain) was captured in a study of human T cells and chemical hapten exposure. Study-level information: Patients additionally received therapeutic doses of diphenylcyclopropenone on the scalp once a week, and this continued throughout the approximately 26-week study.

CDR3 size: 12 residues. V lost 4 bases, J lost 9 bases, and 10 bases lay in between. Germline CDR1 reads MDHEN; CDR2 reads SYDVKM. Authors' data handling: TCRs per sample had a median of roughly 96,000 and ranged from about 23,224 to 700,000. TCRdb recomputed calls from the RACE reads with MiXCR, one row per CDR3 protein. These V and J calls derive from TCRdb rather than the authors' analysis. The sample includes 180,000 or so distinct CDR3 sequences, roughly 15% seen only once; the top ten take 1.7%. The time point was: patch test 1, 2 weeks after DPC sensitization. Treatment in this sample: therapeutic diphenylcyclopropenone sensitization with weekly scalp DPC. Every patch test was put on after a blood sample was taken.

Here the sequenced sample was whole blood, taken in connection with sensitization to the hapten diphenylcyclopropenone (DPC). The clonotype originates from a woman in her thirties with alopecia areata. Some clones in this sample may be carry-over from other donors' samples. The chain recombines TRBV28 with TRBJ2-1; D is uncertain. The CDR3 protein is CASSSSYSEQFF. The CDR3 DNA sequence: TGTGCCAGCAGTTCTAGTTATAGTGAGCAGTTCTTC.